The T cell receptor (beta chain) under discussion was sequenced for a study of blood T cells in healthy people across ages. The CDR3 covers 15 residues. V was trimmed by 3 bases and J by 8 bases, leaving 19 bases between them. Germline V gene data show CDR1 as MNHEY and CDR2 as SMNVEV (reference sequence). Study results and caveats: Diversity was higher, and naive CD4+ cells more numerous, in long-lived donors than in aged donors.

Per sample, extraction of total RNA gave at least 5 micrograms in every case. A single count supports this clonotype. The antigen is undetermined. Then a second PCR, running roughly 7 to 11 cycles, was carried out with a sample-barcoded 5' primer and a J-beta primer mix. TCRdb reanalysed the 5' RACE reads using MiXCR and keeps one entry per CDR3 protein. Here the sample spans roughly 700,000 distinct CDR3 sequences, approximately 49% being singletons. What was sequenced was blood. This receptor was obtained from a woman aged 55-69 years in good health. The chain has TRBV27 and TRBJ1-2; D unclear. The CDR3 nucleotides read TGTGCCAGCAGTTTCTCCTACGACACCCGGGGAGGCTACACCTTC. This gives the protein CASSFSYDTRGGYTF.